The source of this T cell receptor (beta chain) is a study of post-analysis software for immune sequencing data. This clonotype appeared a few times. Its antigen is not identified. V shed 1 base, J shed 15 bases, and the junction held 3 bases outside the gene matches. There are 11 residues in the CDR3. Findings and limits, study-wide: Relative to controls, patients had a handful of TRBV segments at higher frequency, with TRBV5-6, TRBV5-1 and TRBV20-1 among these. With F measure, samples from one preparation batch clustered together strongly.

The TCR beta cDNA libraries contained unique molecular identifiers. TCRdb processed the PCR reads anew with MiXCR; each CDR3 protein has one entry. The sample has hundreds of thousands of distinct CDR3 sequences, 53% seen once. The receptor was isolated from a girl aged 10-17 years with multiple sclerosis. Sequenced sample: blood. The V and J genes are TRBV12-3 or TRBV12-4 and TRBJ2-1, with 7 bases aligning to TRBD1. The CDR3 here is CASSLGRGSFF. CDR3 coding DNA: TGTGCCAGCAGTTTAGGCAGGGGGTCGTTCTTC.